This T cell receptor (beta chain) was sequenced in a study of T cell repertoires in cytomegalovirus infection. Study background: Epitope selection comprised recently identified HLA-C-restricted CMV epitopes and well-studied HLA-B-restricted CMV epitopes. Public TCR beta signatures indicated both CMV infection and matching HLA type. The study, taken as a whole, reports: CMV-specific TCR beta clonotypes restricted by HLA-C were the ones dominating the ex vivo response.

Of note for this clonotype: Its antigen is unknown.

This CDR3 is 16 amino acids long. Trimming took off 1 base at V and 8 bases at J, with 19 bases between the two ends. In germline, CDR1 is LGHNA, CDR2 YSLEER. TCRdb processed the reads anew with MiXCR; each CDR3 protein has one entry. The sample yields roughly 49,000 distinct CDR3 sequences, 20% to 25% seen once. The V and J genes are TRBV4-3 and TRBJ2-3, with TRBD2 as a possible D gene (5 bases). The clonotype comes from a human donor in good health (CMV status not recorded). Some clones in this sample may be carry-over from other donors' samples. Sequences were derived from CD8+ T cells from cultured PBMCs, sampled from culture after CMV antigen stimulation. As DNA, the CDR3 is TGCGCCAGCAGCCAAGGGACCGCGGGTGGTAGGACTACGCAGTATTTT. The encoded protein is CASSQGTAGGRTTQYF.